This TCR beta chain was sequenced in a study of T cell responses to AZD1222 COVID-19 vaccine (dated by TCRdb to the early 2020s). Looking at the study overall: A total of over 230 trial participants underwent TCR sequencing, of whom nearly 210 received two doses of AZD1222 and some 25 received two doses of the MenACWY control vaccine. Trial participants were enrolled by age into 18-55, 56-69 and 70-plus year subgroups, with roughly 150, 30 and 60 TCR-sequenced participants respectively. Overall study results and their limits: CD4 TCRs associated with the vaccine covered the entire spike protein, and the dominant responses were in regions 160-218 and 743-854. Spike-specific TCR breadth and depth rose significantly after two AZD1222 doses compared with day 0 and with MenACWY recipients. Because no samples from the day 14 peak response were available, repertoires could be characterized only after the peak T cell response. Conclusions about previously exposed vaccinees are limited, since just 6 or 7 AZD1222 recipients were seropositive for SARS-CoV-2 at baseline. Participants were mostly white British and included more females than males, and it was suggested by the authors that clonal diversity may have been underestimated. The 56-69-year group was small, and its depth increase did not reach significance, likely because of low power. Reportedly, close to half of the unique spike-specific TCRs recognized epitopes lying outside the regions that are mutated in the B.1.351 and B.1.1.7 variants.

The sample holds a few counts of this clone. The antigen this receptor binds is unknown. No much larger clonotype is one base removed from it; base qualities were not supplied. The CDR3 regions of human TCRbeta chains were subjected to immunosequencing. The published analysis was carried out like this. Repertoire TCRs were matched against a reference library of SARS-CoV-2-specific TCRs generated with the MIRA antigen-specificity platform. Breadth was defined as the fraction of unique TCRs that were SARS-CoV-2-associated, and depth was defined as the fraction of total T cells that were SARS-CoV-2-associated. Using the MIRA data, each spike-specific TCR was assigned both to the spike region to which the TCR was reactive and to a CD4 or CD8 class. Log10-transformed breadth and depth values were compared by one-way ANOVA with Sidak's multiple comparisons tests. The table was pulled from immuneACCESS by TCRdb, which kept in-frame rearrangements only. Such tables lose some clones; where checked, under half of the loss comes from unresolved V genes, and the rest has no known cause. That table furnishes V, J and clone size, whereas the DNA furnished D and trimming. The table for this sample lists about 270,000 clones; 85% to 95% of them were counted only once. The top ten clones comprise around 0.6% of the sample.

Trimming leaves V shorter by 4 bases and J shorter by 0 bases, with the junction holding 19 bases beyond the gene matches. From the cysteine up to the phenylalanine, the CDR3 has a length of 21 residues. The only DNA kept is the CDR3, 63 bases in frame from the first base. The germline V gene yields MGHRA for CDR1 and YSYEKL for CDR2. The sample's time point label is to be understood as: about 28 days (+/-7) after the second vaccine dose. AZD1222 recipients with second doses at about 4 weeks or about 12 weeks were pooled, because spike-specific TCR depth and breadth did not differ between schedules. Vaccinee samples came from UK trials COV001 and COV002, including a single-blind randomized controlled phase 2/3 trial of AZD1222 (ChAdOx1 nCoV-19) in healthy adults. For TCRbeta chain sequencing, PBMC samples from trial participants were taken at day 0 and at day 28 after the second dose.

The receptor comes from an adult who received the AZD1222 COVID-19 vaccine. Specimen: peripheral blood, collected 28 days after the second AZD1222 dose. The chain links TRBV4-1 with TRBJ1-3; 9 middle bases align to TRBD1. CDR3 sequence: CASSPLRRQGDQRSSGNTIYF. The nucleotide sequence reads TGCGCCAGCAGCCCCCTAAGGAGACAGGGGGATCAGAGGAGCTCTGGAAACACCATATATTTT.